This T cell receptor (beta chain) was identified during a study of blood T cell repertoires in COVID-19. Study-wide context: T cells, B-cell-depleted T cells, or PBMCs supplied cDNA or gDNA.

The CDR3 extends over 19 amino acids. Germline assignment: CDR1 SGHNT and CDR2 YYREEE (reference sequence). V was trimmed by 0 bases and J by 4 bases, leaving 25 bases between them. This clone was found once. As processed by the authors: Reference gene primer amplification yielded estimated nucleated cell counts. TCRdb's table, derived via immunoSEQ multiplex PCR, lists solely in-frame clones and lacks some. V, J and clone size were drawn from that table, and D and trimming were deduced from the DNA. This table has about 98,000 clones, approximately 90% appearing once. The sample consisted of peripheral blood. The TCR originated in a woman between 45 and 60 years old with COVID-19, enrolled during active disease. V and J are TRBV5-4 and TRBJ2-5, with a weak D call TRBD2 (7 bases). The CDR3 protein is CASSLGMGRGLGYGETQYF. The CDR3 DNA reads TGTGCCAGCAGCTTGGGGATGGGGCGGGGGCTCGGGTATGGAGAGACCCAGTACTTC.